The rows below give T cell receptor beta chains drawn from one sample of a study of glioma-infiltrating T cells. TCRdb called the multiplex PCR reads again in MiXCR, with one record for every CDR3 protein. The sample carries under 150,000 distinct CDR3 sequences, around a quarter recorded once. The sequencing input was glioma tissue, nonneoplastic brain tissue, or PBMCs (not recorded which). Receptor source: a human donor with low-grade glioma or glioblastoma, undergoing nonglioma brain surgery, or in good health (not recorded which). The CDR3 runs from the conserved cysteine through the conserved F or W. D genes are given only for firm matches. The size entry is marked missing in some rows and otherwise reads once, few, many or a size class.

>TRBD1|TRBJ1-5|14|-|TRBV10-3
TGTGCCATCAGCTTACGACAGGGAGGACAGCCCCAGCATTTT
CAISLRQGGQPQHF
>-|TRBJ1-3|18|few|TRBV3-1
TGTGCCAGCAGCCCCCGAGGGGTCAGGGTCCCCTCTGGAAACACCATATATTTT
CASSPRGVRVPSGNTIYF
>TRBD2|TRBJ2-1|17|-|TRBV24-1
TGTGCCACCAGTGATTTGCCCACTAGCGGACTATACAATGAGCAGTTCTTC
CATSDLPTSGLYNEQFF
>TRBD2|TRBJ2-3|16|-|TRBV4-1
TGCGCCAGCAGCCAAGTATTAGCGGGGAGCACAGATACGCAGTATTTT
CASSQVLAGSTDTQYF
>-|TRBJ1-5|16|many|TRBV20-1
TGCAGTGCTAGAGATTCGGCGCGGGGGGACAATCAGCCCCAGCATTTT
CSARDSARGDNQPQHF
>-|TRBJ2-3|15|few|TRBV10-3
TGTGCCATCAGCTCGACGGCAACTAGCACAGATACGCAGTATTTT
CAISSTATSTDTQYF
>-|TRBJ2-5|14|many|TRBV15
TGTGCCACCAGCAGAGATCGTGCGCGGGAGACCCAGTACTTC
CATSRDRARETQYF
>-|TRBJ2-3|14|many|TRBV10-3
TGTGCCAGTTCCCCGCCGAAAAGCGCAGATACGCAGTATTTT
CASSPPKSADTQYF
>-|TRBJ2-5|14|-|TRBV7-2
TGTGCCAGCAGCTTAGGAGTAGCGGAAGAGACCCAGTACTTC
CASSLGVAEETQYF
>-|TRBJ2-1|13|many|TRBV27
TGTGCCAGCAAAGGTAGGAGTGGGGATGAGCAGTTCTTC
CASKGRSGDEQFF
>-|TRBJ1-1|13|few|TRBV28
TGTGCCAGCCGCCGGGACCCGAACACTGAAGCTTTCTTT
CASRRDPNTEAFF
>TRBD1|TRBJ2-2|14|-|TRBV19
TGTGCCAGTAGGACGACGACAGGGTTCGGGGAGCTGTTTTTT
CASRTTTGFGELFF
>TRBD1|TRBJ2-5|13|few|TRBV20-1
TGCAGTGTCAGGGGGCAGGGAGGAGAGACCCAGTACTTC
CSVRGQGGETQYF
>TRBD1|TRBJ1-6|15|many|TRBV27
TGTGCCAGCAGTTCCAACAGGGGAGATAATTCACCCCTCCACTTT
CASSSNRGDNSPLHF
>-|TRBJ1-1|14|-|TRBV6-1
TGTGCCGCTTATCGGGGGACCTGGACCACTGAAGCTTTCTTT
CAAYRGTWTTEAFF
>-|TRBJ2-3|15|few|TRBV15
TGTGCCACCAGCAGGAGGGGGGCCTCGGCAGATACGCAGTATTTT
CATSRRGASADTQYF
>TRBD2|TRBJ2-3|15|few|TRBV7-2
TGTGCCAGCAGCTTAGCCGGGGGGAACACAGATACGCAGTATTTT
CASSLAGGNTDTQYF
>-|TRBJ2-5|16|-|TRBV10-3
TGTGCCATCAGCAACACCGGGGCCGAGCGTCGAGAGACCCAGTACTTC
CAISNTGAERRETQYF
>-|TRBJ2-1|16|few|TRBV5-1
TGCGCCAGCAGCTTGGTGTTCTCAGTGGGCCACAATGAGCAGTTCTTC
CASSLVFSVGHNEQFF
>TRBD1|TRBJ1-1|13|-|TRBV7-9
TGTGCCAGCAGACCGGACAGGGGAACTGAAGCTTTCTTT
CASRPDRGTEAFF
>TRBD1|TRBJ2-5|15|-|TRBV19
TGTGCCAGTAATGGACAGGGGATATCCGGGGAGACCCAGTACTTC
CASNGQGISGETQYF
>-|TRBJ1-1|12|many|TRBV20-1
TGCAGTGCTAGAGATCCGACCACTGAAGCTTTCTTT
CSARDPTTEAFF
>-|TRBJ1-3|15|-|TRBV20-1
TGCAGTGCCGCCCCCCGGGGGTCAACTGGAAACACCATATATTTT
CSAAPRGSTGNTIYF
>-|TRBJ1-5|14|-|TRBV29-1
TGCAGCGTTGCGACGGAGTATAGCAATCAGCCCCAGCATTTT
CSVATEYSNQPQHF
>TRBD2|TRBJ2-2|17|-|TRBV12-3/TRBV12-4
TGTGCCAGCAGTTTGGCTAGCGGGGCGCCAAACACCGGGGAGCTGTTTTTT
CASSLASGAPNTGELFF
>-|TRBJ1-4|15|-|TRBV11-2
TGTGCCAGCAGCTCAAGGACGGCAGCTAATGAAAAACTGTTTTTT
CASSSRTAANEKLFF